Listed below are T cell receptor beta chains from one sample, sequenced in a study of T cell responses to AZD1222 COVID-19 vaccine. The protocol was immunoSEQ multiplex PCR, while the TCRdb copy is restricted to in-frame clones and leaves out a portion. The data hold more than 150,000 clones, with less than 90% observed a single time. Specimen: peripheral blood, collected after recovery from COVID-19. These receptors were taken from an adult who had recovered from COVID-19. The CDR3 runs from the conserved cysteine through the conserved F or W. The D gene is left open where the match is weak. Rows give clone size only sometimes, using once, few, many, or a class for an expanded clone.

CASSLERFGYGYTF TGTGCCAGCAGCTTAGAAAGGTTTGGATATGGCTACACCTTC . . TRBJ1-2 TRBV7-6
CASSLVATGRGNTEAFF TGCGCCAGCAGCTTGGTTGCGACAGGGCGGGGGAACACTGAAGCTTTCTTT . TRBD1 TRBJ1-1 TRBV5-1
CASSSLHGTPGNTIYF TGTGCCAGCAGCTCATTACACGGGACACCCGGAAACACCATATATTTT . . TRBJ1-3 TRBV6-2/TRBV6-3
CASSPDGPSGNTIYF TGCGCCAGCAGCCCGGACGGCCCGTCTGGAAACACCATATATTTT once . TRBJ1-3 TRBV5-1
CASSTSGGADTQYF TGTGCCAGCAGCACAAGCGGGGGCGCAGATACGCAGTATTTT . TRBD2 TRBJ2-3 TRBV7-9
CASSIAPGSSYEQYF TGTGCCAGTAGTATAGCCCCCGGAAGCTCCTACGAGCAGTACTTC . . TRBJ2-7 TRBV19
CASSSTGNEKLFF TGTGCCAGCAGCTCGACAGGGAACGAAAAACTGTTTTTT . TRBD1 TRBJ1-4 TRBV7-9
CSARGTSAQYF TGCAGTGCTAGAGGGACTAGCGCGCAGTATTTT . TRBD2 TRBJ2-3 TRBV20-1
CASHSGTGPEGYTF TGTGCCAGCCATTCCGGGACGGGCCCTGAGGGCTACACCTTC . . TRBJ1-2 TRBV2
CASRDNYEQYF TGTGCCAGCCGGGATAACTACGAGCAGTACTTC . . TRBJ2-7 TRBV27
CASSSGTAGDEKLFF TGTGCCAGCAGTTCCGGGACAGCCGGCGATGAAAAACTGTTTTTT few TRBD1 TRBJ1-4 TRBV28
CASSLAGGTNNEQFF TGTGCCAGCAGCTTAGCGGGAGGTACCAACAATGAGCAGTTCTTC once . TRBJ2-1 TRBV7-9
CASRTKPPTAGAGGEQFF TGTGCCAGCAGAACTAAGCCGCCGACAGCCGGGGCTGGGGGTGAGCAGTTCTTC . . TRBJ2-1 TRBV19
CASRFAGGYEQYF TGTGCCAGCAGGTTCGCGGGGGGCTACGAGCAGTACTTC . TRBD2 TRBJ2-7 TRBV5-6
CASSEGLGFSNQPQHF TGTGCCAGCAGTGAAGGTTTGGGTTTTAGCAATCAGCCCCAGCATTTT . . TRBJ1-5 TRBV2
CASSLGGGRETQYF TGTGCCAGCAGCTTAGGAGGCGGGCGGGAGACCCAGTACTTC once . TRBJ2-5 TRBV11-2
CASSLTGRGISTDTQYF TGTGCCAGCAGCTTGACTGGACGAGGGATTAGCACAGATACGCAGTATTTT . . TRBJ2-3 TRBV5-8
CASSLDGSYNEQFF TGTGCCAGCAGCTTAGATGGCAGCTACAATGAGCAGTTCTTC . . TRBJ2-1 TRBV7-9
CATSRGDAHANYGYTF TGTGCCACCAGCAGAGGGGATGCTCATGCAAACTATGGCTACACCTTC . . TRBJ1-2 TRBV15
CASSPAGLGTEQFF TGTGCCAGCAGCCCCGCGGGATTGGGGACCGAGCAGTTCTTC . . TRBJ2-1 TRBV7-3
CASSLAEAFF TGTGCCAGCAGCTTAGCTGAAGCTTTCTTT . . TRBJ1-1 TRBV7-9
CASSLAGVSGYTF TGCGCCAGCAGCTTGGCTGGGGTGAGTGGCTACACCTTC . . TRBJ1-2 TRBV5-1
CASSLGTFTDTQYF TGTGCCAGCAGCCTTGGGACTTTCACAGATACGCAGTATTTT . . TRBJ2-3 TRBV11-2
CASSPPSIDTEAFF TGTGCCAGCTCACCACCGTCGATAGACACTGAAGCTTTCTTT . . TRBJ1-1 TRBV18
CATSRGRGTRKAATGELFF TGTGCCACCAGCAGAGGGCGAGGGACCAGAAAAGCCGCCACCGGGGAGCTGTTTTTT few . TRBJ2-2 TRBV15
CASSQALGGRSNYGYTF TGCGCCAGCAGCCAAGCCCTGGGGGGCCGATCTAACTATGGCTACACCTTC . . TRBJ1-2 TRBV4-3
CASSLTGDFSGNTIYF TGTGCCAGTAGTTTGACAGGGGACTTCTCTGGAAACACCATATATTTT . TRBD1 TRBJ1-3 TRBV19
CASSPGLADRTQYF TGTGCCAGCAGCCCTGGACTAGCCGATCGTACGCAGTATTTT . TRBD2 TRBJ2-3 TRBV11-3
CATSREGQGAADTQYF TGTGCCACCAGCAGAGAGGGACAGGGAGCCGCAGATACGCAGTATTTT . TRBD1 TRBJ2-3 TRBV15
CASSHGTVGYTF TGTGCCAGCAGCCATGGTACCGTTGGCTACACCTTC . . TRBJ1-2 TRBV3-1/TRBV3-2
CASGSSGAGTQYF TGTGCCAGCGGCTCATCAGGTGCAGGTACGCAGTATTTT . . TRBJ2-3 TRBV12-3/TRBV12-4
CASSLDGQGTSPLHF TGCGCCAGCAGCTTGGACGGACAGGGGACCTCACCCCTCCACTTT . TRBD1 TRBJ1-6 TRBV5-1
CASSLGSGNYGYTF TGTGCCAGCAGCTTGGGTTCTGGGAACTATGGCTACACCTTC few . TRBJ1-2 TRBV7-2
CASSFTGDNEQFF TGTGCCAGCAGCTTTACAGGGGACAATGAGCAGTTCTTC . TRBD1 TRBJ2-1 TRBV5-4
CASSSTGVNTEAFF TGTGCCAGCAGCTCAACAGGGGTGAACACTGAAGCTTTCTTT . TRBD1 TRBJ1-1 TRBV7-3
CASSQVSSGGESYEQYF TGCGCCAGCAGCCAAGTGTCTAGCGGGGGGGAATCCTACGAGCAGTACTTC . TRBD2 TRBJ2-7 TRBV4-3
CASSPSTGEESYEQYF TGTGCCAGCAGTCCCTCGACAGGGGAGGAAAGCTACGAGCAGTACTTC . TRBD1 TRBJ2-7 TRBV27
CASSLKGQGAYEQYF TGTGCCAGCAGTTTGAAGGGACAGGGAGCCTACGAGCAGTACTTC . TRBD1 TRBJ2-7 TRBV27
CASSLGWGRPAFF TGTGCCAGCAGCCTCGGATGGGGGCGCCCGGCTTTCTTT . . TRBJ1-1 TRBV7-2